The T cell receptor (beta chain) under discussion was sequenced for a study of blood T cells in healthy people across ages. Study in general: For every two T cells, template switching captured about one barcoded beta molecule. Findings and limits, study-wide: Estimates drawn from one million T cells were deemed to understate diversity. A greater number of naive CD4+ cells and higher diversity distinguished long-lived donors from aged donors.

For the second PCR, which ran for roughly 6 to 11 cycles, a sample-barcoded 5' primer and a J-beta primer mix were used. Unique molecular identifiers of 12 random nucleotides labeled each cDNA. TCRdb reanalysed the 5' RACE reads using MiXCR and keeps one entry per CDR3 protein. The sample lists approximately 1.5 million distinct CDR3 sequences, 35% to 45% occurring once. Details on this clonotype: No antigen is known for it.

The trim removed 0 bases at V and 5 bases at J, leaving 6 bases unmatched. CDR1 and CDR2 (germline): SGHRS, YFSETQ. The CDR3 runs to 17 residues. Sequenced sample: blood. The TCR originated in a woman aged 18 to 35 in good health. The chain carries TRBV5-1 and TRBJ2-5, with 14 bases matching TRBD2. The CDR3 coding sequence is TGCGCCAGCAGCTTGGAGACTAGCGGGAGGGCCTATGAGACCCAGTACTTC. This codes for CASSLETSGRAYETQYF.